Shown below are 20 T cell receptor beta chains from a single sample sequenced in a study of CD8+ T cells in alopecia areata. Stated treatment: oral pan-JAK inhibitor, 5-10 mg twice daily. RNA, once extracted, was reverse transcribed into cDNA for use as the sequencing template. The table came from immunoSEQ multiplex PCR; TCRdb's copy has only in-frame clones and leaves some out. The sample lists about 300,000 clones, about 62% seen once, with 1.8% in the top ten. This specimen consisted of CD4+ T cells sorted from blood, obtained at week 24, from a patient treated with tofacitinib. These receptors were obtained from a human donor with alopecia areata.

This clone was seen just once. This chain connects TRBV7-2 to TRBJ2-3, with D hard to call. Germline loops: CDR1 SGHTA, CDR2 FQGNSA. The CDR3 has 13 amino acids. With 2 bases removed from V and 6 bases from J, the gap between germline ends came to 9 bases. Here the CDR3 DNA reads TGTGCCAGCAGCTTATCCCCGCGGGATACGCAGTATTTT. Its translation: CASSLSPRDTQYF.

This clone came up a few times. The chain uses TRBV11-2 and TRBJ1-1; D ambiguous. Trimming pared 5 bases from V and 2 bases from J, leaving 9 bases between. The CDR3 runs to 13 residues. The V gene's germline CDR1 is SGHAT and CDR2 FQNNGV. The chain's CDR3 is CASSRHLNTEAFF. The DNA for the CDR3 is TGTGCCAGCAGCCGCCATTTAAACACTGAAGCTTTCTTT.

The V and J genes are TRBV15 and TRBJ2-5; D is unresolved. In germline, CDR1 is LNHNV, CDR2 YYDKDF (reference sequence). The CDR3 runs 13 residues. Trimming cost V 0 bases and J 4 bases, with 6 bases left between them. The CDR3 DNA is TGTGCCACCAGCAGAGATGATGGAGAGACCCAGTACTTC. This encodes CATSRDDGETQYF.

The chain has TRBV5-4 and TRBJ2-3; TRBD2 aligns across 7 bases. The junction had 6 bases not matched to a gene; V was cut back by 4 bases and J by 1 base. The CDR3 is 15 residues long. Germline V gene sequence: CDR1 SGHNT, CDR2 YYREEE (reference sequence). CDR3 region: CASSLIGRGTDTQYF. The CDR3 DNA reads TGTGCCAGCAGCCTCATAGGGAGGGGCACAGATACGCAGTATTTT.

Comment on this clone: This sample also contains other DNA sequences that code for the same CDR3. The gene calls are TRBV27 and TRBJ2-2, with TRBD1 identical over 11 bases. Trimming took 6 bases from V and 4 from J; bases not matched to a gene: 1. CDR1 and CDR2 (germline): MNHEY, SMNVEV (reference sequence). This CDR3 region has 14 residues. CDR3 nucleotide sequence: TGTGCCAGCAGGGGGACAGGGGGCACCGGGGAGCTGTTTTTT. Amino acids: CASRGTGGTGELFF.

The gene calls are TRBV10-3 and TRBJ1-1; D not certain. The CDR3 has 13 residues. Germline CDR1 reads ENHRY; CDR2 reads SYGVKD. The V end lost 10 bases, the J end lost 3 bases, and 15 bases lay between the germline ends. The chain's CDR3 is CASKISTDTEAFF. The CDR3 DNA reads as TGTGCCAGCAAAATCTCGACGGACACTGAAGCTTTCTTT.

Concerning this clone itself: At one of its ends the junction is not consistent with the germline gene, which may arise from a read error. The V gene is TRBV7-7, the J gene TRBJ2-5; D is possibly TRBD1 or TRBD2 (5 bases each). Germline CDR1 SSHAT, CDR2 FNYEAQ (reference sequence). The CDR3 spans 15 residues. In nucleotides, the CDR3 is TGTGCTAGCAGCCCAATTCGGGCAGGGAGCGAGACCCAGTACTTC. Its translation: CASSPIRAGSETQYF.

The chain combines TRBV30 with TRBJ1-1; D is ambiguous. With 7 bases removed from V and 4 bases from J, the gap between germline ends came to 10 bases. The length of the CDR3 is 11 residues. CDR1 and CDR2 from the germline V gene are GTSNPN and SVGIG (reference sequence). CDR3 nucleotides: TGTGCCTCACAAAGGAGCACTGAAGCTTTCTTT. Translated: CASQRSTEAFF.

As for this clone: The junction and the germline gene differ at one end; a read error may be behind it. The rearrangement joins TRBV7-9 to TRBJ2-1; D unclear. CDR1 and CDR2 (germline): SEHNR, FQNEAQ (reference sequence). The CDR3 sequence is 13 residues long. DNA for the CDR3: TGCGCCAGCAGCCAAGGTTTGGACAATGAGCAGTTCTTC. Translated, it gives CASSQGLDNEQFF.

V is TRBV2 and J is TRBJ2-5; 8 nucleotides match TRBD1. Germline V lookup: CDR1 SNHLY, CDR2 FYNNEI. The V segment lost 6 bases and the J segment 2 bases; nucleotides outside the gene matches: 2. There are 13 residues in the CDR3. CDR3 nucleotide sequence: TGTGCCAGCAGCGGACAGGGTCAAGAGACCCAGTACTTC. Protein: CASSGQGQETQYF.

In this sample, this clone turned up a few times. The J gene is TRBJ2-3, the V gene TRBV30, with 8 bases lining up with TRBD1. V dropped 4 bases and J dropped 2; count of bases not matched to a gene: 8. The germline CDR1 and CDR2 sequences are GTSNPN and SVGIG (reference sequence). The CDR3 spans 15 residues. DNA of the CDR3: TGTGCCTGGACCCTTCAGCAGGGGGCCACAGATACGCAGTATTTT. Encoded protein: CAWTLQQGATDTQYF.

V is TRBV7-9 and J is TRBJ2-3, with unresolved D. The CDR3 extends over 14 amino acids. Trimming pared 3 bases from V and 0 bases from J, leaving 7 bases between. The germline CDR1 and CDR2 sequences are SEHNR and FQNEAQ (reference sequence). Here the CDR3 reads CASSFQDSTDTQYF. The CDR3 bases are TGTGCCAGCAGCTTTCAGGACAGCACAGATACGCAGTATTTT.

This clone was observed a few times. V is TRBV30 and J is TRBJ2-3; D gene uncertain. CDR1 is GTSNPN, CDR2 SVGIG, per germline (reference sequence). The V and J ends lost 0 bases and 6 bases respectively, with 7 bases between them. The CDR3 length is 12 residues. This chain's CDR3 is CAWSVGQDTQYF. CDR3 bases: TGTGCCTGGAGTGTGGGCCAGGATACGCAGTATTTT.

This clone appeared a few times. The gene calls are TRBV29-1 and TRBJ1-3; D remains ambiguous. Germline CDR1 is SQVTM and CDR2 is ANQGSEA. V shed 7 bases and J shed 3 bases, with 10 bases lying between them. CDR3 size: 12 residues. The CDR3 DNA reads TGCAGCGGACGGATGGGTGGAAACACCATATATTTT. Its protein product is CSGRMGGNTIYF.

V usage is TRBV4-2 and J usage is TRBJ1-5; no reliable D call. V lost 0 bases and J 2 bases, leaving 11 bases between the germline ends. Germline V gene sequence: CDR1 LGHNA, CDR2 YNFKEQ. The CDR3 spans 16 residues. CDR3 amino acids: CASSQDTGKGNQPQHF. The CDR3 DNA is TGTGCCAGCAGCCAAGATACCGGGAAGGGCAATCAGCCCCAGCATTTT.

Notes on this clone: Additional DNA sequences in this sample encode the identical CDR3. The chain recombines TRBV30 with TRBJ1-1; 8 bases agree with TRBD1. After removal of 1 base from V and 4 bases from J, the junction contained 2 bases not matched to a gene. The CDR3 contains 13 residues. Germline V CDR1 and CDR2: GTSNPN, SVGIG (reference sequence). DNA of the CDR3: TGTGCCTGGAGTGGAGACAGGGGCACTGAAGCTTTCTTT. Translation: CAWSGDRGTEAFF.

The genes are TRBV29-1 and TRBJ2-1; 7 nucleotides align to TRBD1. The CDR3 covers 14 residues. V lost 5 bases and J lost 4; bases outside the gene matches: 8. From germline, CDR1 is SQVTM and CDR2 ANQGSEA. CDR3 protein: CSVITGVIYNEQFF. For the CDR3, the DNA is TGCAGCGTTATCACAGGGGTGATATACAATGAGCAGTTCTTC.

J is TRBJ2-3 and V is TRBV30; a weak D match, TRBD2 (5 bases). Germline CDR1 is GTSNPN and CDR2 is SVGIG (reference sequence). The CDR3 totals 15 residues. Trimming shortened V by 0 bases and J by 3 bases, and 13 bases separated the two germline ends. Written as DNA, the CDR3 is TGTGCCTGGAGTGTATCGGGGTACGGGACAGATACGCAGTATTTT. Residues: CAWSVSGYGTDTQYF.

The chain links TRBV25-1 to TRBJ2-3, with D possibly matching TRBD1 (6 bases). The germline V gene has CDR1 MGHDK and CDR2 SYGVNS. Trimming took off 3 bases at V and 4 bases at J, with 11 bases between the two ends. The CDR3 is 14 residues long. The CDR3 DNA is TGTGCCAGCAGTGACGGCAGGGGACCAGATACGCAGTATTTT. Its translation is CASSDGRGPDTQYF.

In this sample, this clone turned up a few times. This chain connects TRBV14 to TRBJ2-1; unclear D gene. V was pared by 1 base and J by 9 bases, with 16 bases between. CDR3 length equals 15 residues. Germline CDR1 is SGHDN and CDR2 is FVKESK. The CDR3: CASSQGRFWQAEQFF. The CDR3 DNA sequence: TGTGCCAGCAGCCAAGGGCGGTTTTGGCAGGCTGAGCAGTTCTTC.